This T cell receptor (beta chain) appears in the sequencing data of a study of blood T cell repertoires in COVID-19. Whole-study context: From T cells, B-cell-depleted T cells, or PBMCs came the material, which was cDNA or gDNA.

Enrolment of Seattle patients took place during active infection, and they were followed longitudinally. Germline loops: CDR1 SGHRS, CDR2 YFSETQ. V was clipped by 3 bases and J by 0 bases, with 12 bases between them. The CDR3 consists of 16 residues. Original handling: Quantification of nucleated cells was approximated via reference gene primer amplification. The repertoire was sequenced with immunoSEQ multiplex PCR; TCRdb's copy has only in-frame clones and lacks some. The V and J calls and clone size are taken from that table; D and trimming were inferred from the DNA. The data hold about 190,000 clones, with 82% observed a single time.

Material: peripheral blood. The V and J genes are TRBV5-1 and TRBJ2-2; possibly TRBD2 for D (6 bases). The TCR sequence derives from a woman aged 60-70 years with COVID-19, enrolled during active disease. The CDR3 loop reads CASSSRRDSNTGELFF. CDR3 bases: TGCGCCAGCAGCTCTCGCCGGGACTCGAACACCGGGGAGCTGTTTTTT.